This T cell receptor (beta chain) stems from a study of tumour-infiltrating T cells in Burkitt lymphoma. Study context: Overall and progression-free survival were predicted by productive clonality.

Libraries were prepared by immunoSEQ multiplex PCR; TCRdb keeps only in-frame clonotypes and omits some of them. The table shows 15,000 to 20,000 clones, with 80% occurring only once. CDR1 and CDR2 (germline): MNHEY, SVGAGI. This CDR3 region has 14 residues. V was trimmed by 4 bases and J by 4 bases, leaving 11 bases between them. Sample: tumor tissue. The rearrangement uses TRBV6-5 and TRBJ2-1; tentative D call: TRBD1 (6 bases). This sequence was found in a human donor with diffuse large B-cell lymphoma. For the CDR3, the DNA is TGTGCCAGCAGTTCTACAGGGATTTACAATGAGCAGTTCTTC. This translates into CASSSTGIYNEQFF.